The entry that follows covers one T cell receptor beta chain sequence. These data are taken from a study of T cell changes during pregnancy in multiple sclerosis. Germline CDR1 and CDR2: SGHDT and YYEEEE. V gave up 4 bases and J gave up 6 bases, with 17 bases separating them. This CDR3 region has 15 residues. Produced via immunoSEQ multiplex PCR; TCRdb's table is partial and in-frame only. The sample yields approximately 16,000 clones, approximately 80% seen once. V usage is TRBV5-6 and J usage is TRBJ2-1; tentatively, D is TRBD2 (6 bases). The specimen comprised CD8+ T cells from peripheral blood mononuclear cells, sampled after pregnancy. This clonotype was obtained from a female donor in good health, enrolled as a control in a pregnancy study. CDR3 loop: CASSPNLSGGNEQFF. DNA for the CDR3: TGTGCCAGCAGCCCCAATCTTTCCGGGGGCAATGAGCAGTTCTTC. Using reference TRBV5-6 and TRBJ2-1 for the parts outside the CDR3, the full variable domain is DAGVTQSPTHLIKTRGQQVTLRCSPKSGHDTVSWYQQALGQGPQFIFQYYEEEERQRGNFPDRFSGHQFPNYSSELNVNALLLGDSALYLCASSPNLSGGNEQFFGPGTRLTVL.